The TCR beta chain under discussion was sequenced for a study of cytomegalovirus exposure and HLA in healthy donors. Study-wide results and caveats: The authors enumerated over 150 TCR beta chains as linked to cytomegalovirus. Analyzed later, association rates of TCRs varied across HLA loci, with DRB1 most and HLA-C fewest. Several of the most significant clusters appeared, in a later analysis, to be linked to common viral pathogens.

The CDR3 is 15 residues long. V lost 6 bases, J lost 3 bases, and 15 bases lay in between. CDR1 and CDR2 from the germline V gene are LNHDA and SQIVND (reference sequence). Primers: 60 Vbeta forward and 13 Jbeta reverse. Original processing notes: The count from a later analysis was 60 million to 85 million unique TCR beta chains, about 9.9 million of them shared. Generated by immunoSEQ multiplex PCR, the TCRdb table keeps only in-frame clones and is missing some. The V and J calls and clone size come from that table; D and trimming were worked out from the DNA. The data show 150,000 to 200,000 clones, roughly 87% seen once. To note about this clone: Its antigen is as yet unknown.

This clonotype originated in a woman in her 30s in good health and CMV-seronegative. The source material was PBMCs. J is TRBJ1-3 and V is TRBV19, with a weak D call TRBD1 (6 bases). The CDR3 sequence: CASSPMGTFGNTIYF. CDR3 DNA: TGTGCCAGTAGCCCGATGGGGACATTTGGAAACACCATATATTTT.